The source of this T cell receptor (beta chain) is a study of blood T cell repertoires in COVID-19. CDR3 length: 13 amino acids. V was trimmed by 6 bases and J by 3 bases, leaving 11 bases between them. Methods used by the authors: Quantification of nucleated cells was approximated via reference gene primer amplification. TCRdb's copy holds only in-frame clones and misses some; the assay was immunoSEQ multiplex PCR. The V and J calls and clone size come from that table; D and trimming were worked out from the DNA. The sample has approximately 140,000 clones, around 84% seen once. The chain couples TRBV12-3 or TRBV12-4 to TRBJ1-2, with D possibly TRBD1 on 6 matching bases. The sequence derives from a man aged 25-45 years with COVID-19, enrolled during active disease. The sample taken for sequencing was peripheral blood. The CDR3 protein is CASRATGDYGYTF. The CDR3 coding sequence is TGTGCCAGCAGGGCGACAGGAGACTATGGCTACACCTTC.